Below, 27 T cell receptor beta chains from the same sample are listed, as sequenced in a study of blood T cell repertoires in COVID-19. Clones were sequenced by immunoSEQ multiplex PCR, and TCRdb holds only the in-frame ones, with some missing. The profile shows fewer than 250,000 clones, over 75% of them singletons. The sample was peripheral blood. The receptors here all came from a man aged 45 to 65 with acute or convalescent COVID-19.

J is TRBJ1-2 and V is TRBV27; D is perhaps TRBD1 (5 bases). The CDR3 is made up of 14 amino acids. In germline, CDR1 is MNHEY, CDR2 SMNVEV (reference sequence). V was shortened by 6 bases and J by 5 bases, with 16 bases between the two germline ends. DNA for the CDR3: TGTGCCAGCAGGACCAGGGAAACAGTATATGGCTACACCTTC. Its translation: CASRTRETVYGYTF.

V and J are TRBV29-1 and TRBJ1-2; D is possibly TRBD1 (5 bases). Germline loops: CDR1 SQVTM, CDR2 ANQGSEA. Trimming took 2 bases from V and 2 from J, leaving 12 bases between them. This CDR3 comprises 14 residues. The CDR3 nucleotides read TGCAGCGTTGAAAAGGGGCTCCTAAACTATGGCTACACCTTC. It yields the protein CSVEKGLLNYGYTF.

V and J are TRBV5-1 and TRBJ1-6, with TRBD1 as a possible D gene (6 bases). This CDR3 region has 14 residues. V lost 5 bases to trimming and J lost 7 bases, with 13 bases between them. Germline V lookup: CDR1 SGHRS, CDR2 YFSETQ. CDR3 amino acids: CASRRTDRNSPLHF. CDR3 in DNA: TGCGCCAGCAGACGAACCGACAGGAATTCACCCCTCCACTTT.

The rearrangement uses TRBV3-1 (or the pseudogene TRBV3-2) and TRBJ2-3; D gene ambiguous. Germline V gene lookup returns CDR1 LGHDT and CDR2 YNNKEL (reference sequence). With 2 bases removed from V and 2 bases from J, the gap between germline ends came to 2 bases. This CDR3 comprises 12 residues. CDR3 loop: CASSQLTDTQYF. CDR3 nucleotides: TGTGCCAGCAGCCAACTCACAGATACGCAGTATTTT.

This clone was recorded only once. The chain employs TRBV6-5 and TRBJ2-5, with D possibly matching TRBD1 (6 bases). The V gene's germline CDR1 is MNHEY and CDR2 SVGAGI. V dropped 0 bases and J dropped 2 bases, with 10 bases sitting between them. CDR3 size: 15 residues. The CDR3 sequence: CASSYSVQGQETQYF. DNA of the CDR3: TGTGCCAGCAGTTACTCTGTGCAGGGGCAAGAGACCCAGTACTTC.

The chain links TRBV5-1 to TRBJ2-1; TRBD1 matches 7 bases. The CDR3 is 15 amino acids. Trimming took 3 bases from V and 0 from J; bases not matched to a gene: 3. The germline gives CDR1 SGHRS, CDR2 YFSETQ. The CDR3 region is CASSSDRSSYNEQFF. The CDR3, as DNA: TGCGCCAGCAGCTCGGACAGGTCCTCCTACAATGAGCAGTTCTTC.

The rearrangement joins TRBV5-4 to TRBJ2-7; 7 bases map to TRBD1. This CDR3 contains 12 residues. Trimming removed 4 bases from V and 5 bases from J; junction bases left unmatched: 3. Germline V gene data show CDR1 as SGHNT and CDR2 as YYREEE (reference sequence). CDR3 in amino acids: CASSPTGHEQYF. The CDR3 nucleotides are TGTGCCAGCAGCCCGACAGGGCACGAGCAGTACTTC.

V is TRBV5-1 and J is TRBJ2-7; 9 bases line up with TRBD1. Germline CDR1 SGHRS, CDR2 YFSETQ. CDR3 length: 14 residues. V dropped 4 bases and J dropped 3; count of bases not matched to a gene: 5. CDR3 sequence reads: CASSRTGEGYEQYF. The CDR3 DNA follows: TGCGCCAGCAGCAGGACAGGGGAGGGCTACGAGCAGTACTTC.

J is TRBJ2-2 and V is TRBV27; TRBD1 might be the D (7 bases). The CDR3 totals 13 residues. V dropped 6 bases and J dropped 4 bases, with 9 bases sitting between them. Germline CDR1 and CDR2: MNHEY and SMNVEV (reference sequence). CDR3 region: CASRQGGTGELFF. CDR3 coding DNA: TGTGCCAGCAGGCAGGGGGGCACCGGGGAGCTGTTTTTT.

This clone has more than one count but fewer than ten. The V and J genes are TRBV6-1 and TRBJ2-1, with 7 bases fitting TRBD1. The CDR3 has 14 residues. Germline V gene lookup returns CDR1 MNHNS and CDR2 SASEGT. Trimming removed 3 bases from V and 7 bases from J; junction bases left unmatched: 6. The CDR3 loop reads CASSESTGLNEQFF. The CDR3 DNA follows: TGTGCCAGCAGTGAGTCGACAGGGTTAAATGAGCAGTTCTTC.

The chain couples TRBV10-1 to TRBJ2-7; TRBD1 matches at 7 bases. CDR1 WNHNN and CDR2 SYGVQD come from the germline V gene (reference sequence). The CDR3 spans 19 residues. J was trimmed by 3 bases and V by 5 bases; bases with no gene match: 22. DNA for the CDR3: TGCGCCAGCAGTCCGAACAGGGGCCTAAATGGTCCTCATTACTACGAGCAGTACTTC. This translates into CASSPNRGLNGPHYYEQYF.

V gene TRBV5-1 combines with J gene TRBJ2-3; possibly TRBD1 for D (6 bases). Germline lookup yields CDR1 SGHRS and CDR2 YFSETQ. V was pared by 6 bases and J by 0 bases, with 14 bases between. This CDR3 is 15 amino acids long. CDR3 DNA sequence: TGCGCCAGCATGAGACAGGCCTCTAGCACAGATACGCAGTATTTT. It is translated as CASMRQASSTDTQYF. Combining the CDR3 with reference TRBV5-1 and TRBJ2-3 gives the whole variable domain KAGVTQTPRYLIKTRGQQVTLSCSPISGHRSVSWYQQTPGQGLQFLFEYFSETQRNKGNFPGRFSGRQFSNSRSEMNVSTLELGDSALYLCASMRQASSTDTQYFGPGTRLTVL.

The rearrangement uses TRBV5-1 and TRBJ1-5; the D is unclear. CDR1 and CDR2 from the germline V gene are SGHRS and YFSETQ. The CDR3 sequence is 14 residues long. V lost 4 bases, J lost 3 bases, and 11 bases lay in between. The CDR3 bases are TGCGCCAGCAGCGAAGGAGGCCTCAATCAGCCCCAGCATTTT. Its translation: CASSEGGLNQPQHF.

This sequence joins TRBV18 and TRBJ1-1; tentative D call: TRBD1 (5 bases). Looked up from germline, CDR1 is KGHSH and CDR2 is LQKENI. This CDR3 has 17 amino acids. Trimming shortened V by 0 bases and J by 6 bases, and 20 bases separated the two germline ends. The CDR3 here is CASSPPNQGGSLAEAFF. The DNA of the CDR3 is TGTGCCAGCTCACCACCGAACCAGGGAGGTTCGCTGGCTGAAGCTTTCTTT. Filled out from reference TRBV18 and TRBJ1-1, the complete variable domain reads NAGVMQNPRHLVRRRGQEARLRCSPMKGHSHVYWYRQLPEEGLKFMVYLQKENIIDESGMPKERFSAEFPKEGPSILRIQQVVRGDSAAYFCASSPPNQGGSLAEAFFGQGTRLTVV.

This chain joins TRBV14 and TRBJ2-3; 7 nucleotides agree with TRBD2. The V segment lost 1 base and the J segment 8 bases; nucleotides outside the gene matches: 3. This CDR3 is 13 amino acids long. The germline V gene has CDR1 SGHDN and CDR2 FVKESK. CDR3 bases: TGTGCCAGCAGCCAAGCCCCGGGAGGTACGCAGTATTTT. The encoded protein is CASSQAPGGTQYF.

A few counts support this clone. The chain uses TRBV7-3 and TRBJ1-1; D uncertain. The CDR3 runs 13 residues. The V and J ends lost 5 bases and 2 bases respectively, with 9 bases between them. Germline CDR1 and CDR2: SGHTA and FQGTGA. CDR3 coding DNA: TGTGCCAGCAGCCAAGGAGAAAACACTGAAGCTTTCTTT. Translated: CASSQGENTEAFF.

The genes are TRBV30 and TRBJ1-5, with a possible D match to TRBD1 (5 bases). CDR3 length: 15 amino acids. V dropped 1 base and J dropped 1 base, with 11 bases sitting between them. Germline assignment: CDR1 GTSNPN and CDR2 SVGIG (reference sequence). CDR3: CAWSAGGVSNQPQHF. The CDR3 region has the DNA TGTGCCTGGAGTGCTGGAGGGGTGAGCAATCAGCCCCAGCATTTT. Full variable domain (missing parts from reference TRBV30 and TRBJ1-5): SQTIHQWPATLVQPVGSPLSLECTVEGTSNPNLYWYRQAAGRGLQLLFYSVGIGQISSEVPQNLSASRPQDRQFILSSKKLLLSDSGFYLCAWSAGGVSNQPQHFGDGTRLSIL.

The chain links TRBV7-7 to TRBJ2-5, with 7 bases matching TRBD1. The CDR3 spans 14 residues. Trimming cost V 4 bases and J 4 bases; bases outside gene matches: 6. Germline values: CDR1 SSHAT, CDR2 FNYEAQ (reference sequence). CDR3 nucleotides: TGTGCCAGCAGCTCAAGACAGGGCGTAGAGACCCAGTACTTC. Amino acid sequence: CASSSRQGVETQYF.

This clone came up a few times. The J gene is TRBJ2-7, the V gene TRBV11-2; weak D call: TRBD1 (6 bases). Germline assignment: CDR1 SGHAT and CDR2 FQNNGV. Between the trimmed V and J ends, which lost 4 bases and 4 bases, there was a span of 14 bases. CDR3 length: 14 residues. Here the CDR3 reads CASSSGQIAYEQYF. The CDR3 DNA sequence: TGTGCCAGCAGCTCGGGACAAATTGCGTACGAGCAGTACTTC.

V gene TRBV6-5 combines with J gene TRBJ1-1, with TRBD1 matching over 7 bases. Germline V CDR1 and CDR2: MNHEY, SVGAGI. The CDR3 has 15 residues. The V gene end was trimmed by 0 bases and the J gene end by 4 bases; junction bases not matched to a gene: 5. DNA of the CDR3: TGTGCCAGCAGTTACTCGAGACAGGGAGGCACTGAAGCTTTCTTT. This codes for CASSYSRQGGTEAFF.

This sequence joins TRBV7-9 and TRBJ1-3, with D hard to call. Germline-derived CDR1 and CDR2 are SEHNR and FQNEAQ (reference sequence). This CDR3 contains 15 residues. V lost 4 bases to trimming and J lost 2 bases, with 12 bases between them. This CDR3 reads CASSSPRGTGNTIYF. The CDR3 DNA reads as TGTGCCAGCAGCTCTCCGAGAGGGACTGGAAACACCATATATTTT.

The CDR3 here is CASSLIPAGGSYEQYF. The CDR3 coding sequence is TGCGCCAGCAGCTTGATCCCGGCAGGGGGGTCCTACGAGCAGTACTTC. V and J are TRBV5-1 and TRBJ2-7; D is possibly TRBD1 (7 bases). This CDR3 region has 16 residues. The V gene lost 1 base and the J gene lost 1 base, with 15 bases spanning the gap. From germline, CDR1 is SGHRS and CDR2 YFSETQ.

This clone was observed once. The V call is TRBV5-1, the J call TRBJ1-4; a weak D match, TRBD1 (6 bases). V lost 3 bases, J lost 8 bases, and 14 bases lay in between. Germline V CDR1 and CDR2: SGHRS, YFSETQ. This CDR3 is 14 amino acids long. The CDR3 DNA reads TGCGCCAGCAGCTCGGGACAATTGCGCGAAAAACTGTTTTTT. The encoded protein is CASSSGQLREKLFF.

The gene calls are TRBV7-6 and TRBJ1-1; maybe TRBD1 (5 bases). V dropped 5 bases and J dropped 0 bases, with 7 bases sitting between them. CDR1 is SGHVS, CDR2 FNYEAQ, per germline. The CDR3 contains 13 residues. The CDR3 protein is CASSVTVNTEAFF. The CDR3 DNA sequence: TGTGCCAGCAGCGTGACAGTGAACACTGAAGCTTTCTTT.

This chain links TRBV7-9 with TRBJ1-1, with D hard to call. The CDR3 has 13 residues. Germline assignment: CDR1 SEHNR and CDR2 FQNEAQ (reference sequence). The V and J ends lost 3 bases and 1 base respectively, with 6 bases between them. The CDR3 here is CASSFSRNTEAFF. In DNA, the CDR3 is TGTGCCAGCAGCTTTAGCAGGAACACTGAAGCTTTCTTT.

The genes are TRBV6-5 and TRBJ1-1; D gene unclear. The germline gives CDR1 MNHEY, CDR2 SVGAGI. Trimming took 7 bases from V and 5 from J, leaving 14 bases between them. This CDR3 comprises 13 residues. The CDR3 region has the DNA TGTGCCAGCATCGGGAGAATGAGAACTGAAGCTTTCTTT. Translation gives CASIGRMRTEAFF.

The rearrangement links TRBV27 to TRBJ1-5, with a tentative D call TRBD1 (6 bases). The CDR3 covers 16 residues. CDR1 MNHEY and CDR2 SMNVEV come from the germline V gene (reference sequence). Trimming took 3 bases from V and 7 from J, leaving 19 bases between them. CDR3 sequence reads: CASSFAGYRVGQPQHF. Here the CDR3 DNA reads TGTGCCAGCAGTTTCGCCGGATACAGGGTTGGCCAGCCCCAGCATTTT.